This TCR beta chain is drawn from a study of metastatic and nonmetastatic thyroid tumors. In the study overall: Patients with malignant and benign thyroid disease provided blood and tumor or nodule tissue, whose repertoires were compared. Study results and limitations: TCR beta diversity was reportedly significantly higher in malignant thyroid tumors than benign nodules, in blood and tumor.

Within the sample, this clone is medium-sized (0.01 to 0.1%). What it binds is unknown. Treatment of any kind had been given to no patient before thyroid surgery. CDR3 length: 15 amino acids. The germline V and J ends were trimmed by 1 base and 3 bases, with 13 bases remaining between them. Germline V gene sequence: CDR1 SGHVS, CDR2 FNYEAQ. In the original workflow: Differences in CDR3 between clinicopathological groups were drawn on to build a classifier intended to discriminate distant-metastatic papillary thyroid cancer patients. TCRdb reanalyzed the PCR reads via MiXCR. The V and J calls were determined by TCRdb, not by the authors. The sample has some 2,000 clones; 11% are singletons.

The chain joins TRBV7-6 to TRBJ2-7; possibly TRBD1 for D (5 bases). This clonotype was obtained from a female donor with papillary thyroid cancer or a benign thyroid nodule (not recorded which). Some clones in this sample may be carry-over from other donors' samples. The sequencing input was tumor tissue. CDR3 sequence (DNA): TGTGCCAGCAGCTTAGATGCAGGGTCCGGCTACGAGCAGTACTTC. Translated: CASSLDAGSGYEQYF. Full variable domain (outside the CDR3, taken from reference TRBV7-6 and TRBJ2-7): GAGVSQSPRYKVTKRGQDVALRCDPISGHVSLYWYRQALGQGPEFLTYFNYEAQQDKSGLPNDRFSAERPEGSISTLTIQRTEQRDSAMYRCASSLDAGSGYEQYFGPGTRLTVT.